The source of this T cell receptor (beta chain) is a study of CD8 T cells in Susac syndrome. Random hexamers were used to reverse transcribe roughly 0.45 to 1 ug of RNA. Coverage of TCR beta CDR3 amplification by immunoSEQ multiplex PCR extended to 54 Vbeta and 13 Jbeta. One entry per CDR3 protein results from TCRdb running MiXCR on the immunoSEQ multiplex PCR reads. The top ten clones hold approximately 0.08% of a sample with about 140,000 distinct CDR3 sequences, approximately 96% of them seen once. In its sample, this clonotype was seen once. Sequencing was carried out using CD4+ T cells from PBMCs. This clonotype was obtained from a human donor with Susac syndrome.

CDR3: CSAKGQTDYEQYF. DNA for the CDR3: TGCAGTGCTAAGGGGCAGACGGACTACGAGCAGTACTTC. V usage is TRBV20-1 and J usage is TRBJ2-7, with D possibly being TRBD1 (5 bases). CDR1 is DFQATT, CDR2 SNEGSKA, per germline (reference sequence). Trimming removed 4 bases at V and 3 bases at J, with 13 bases between. This CDR3 contains 13 residues.